A selection of T cell receptor beta chains follows, all from one sample in a study of blood T cell repertoires in COVID-19. Generated by immunoSEQ multiplex PCR, the TCRdb table keeps only in-frame clones and is missing some. The table shows 250,000 or so clones, with approximately 92% occurring only once. Sequenced material: peripheral blood. These receptors were taken from a woman between 35 and 50 years old who had recovered from COVID-19. Both conserved end residues are part of each CDR3. D genes are given only for firm matches. Size is omitted from some rows. Given values are once, few, many or a class for expanded clones.

CDR3 protein: CASSLGMTGIHEQYF
CDR3 DNA: TGTGCCAGCAGCTTAGGAATGACAGGCATCCACGAGCAGTACTTC
clone size: -
J gene: TRBJ2-7
V gene: TRBV11-2
D gene: -

CDR3 protein: CASSSRLYEQYF
CDR3 DNA: TGTGCCAGCAGCTCCCGACTTTACGAGCAGTACTTC
clone size: -
J gene: TRBJ2-7
V gene: TRBV7-9
D gene: -

CDR3 protein: CASSELAGGTENIQYF
CDR3 DNA: TGTGCCAGCAGTGAACTAGCGGGGGGAACAGAAAACATTCAGTACTTC
clone size: -
J gene: TRBJ2-4
V gene: TRBV2
D gene: TRBD2

CDR3 protein: CASSSLGGNSYNEQFF
CDR3 DNA: TGTGCCAGCAGCTCCCTAGGGGGCAACTCCTACAATGAGCAGTTCTTC
clone size: -
J gene: TRBJ2-1
V gene: TRBV9
D gene: TRBD1

CDR3 protein: CASSLQRLAPSYNEQFF
CDR3 DNA: TGTGCCAGCAGTCTACAAAGACTAGCCCCCTCCTACAATGAGCAGTTCTTC
clone size: -
J gene: TRBJ2-1
V gene: TRBV6-6
D gene: TRBD2

CDR3 protein: CASSLARASSGNTIYF
CDR3 DNA: TGTGCCAGCAGCTTGGCGCGGGCGAGCTCTGGAAACACCATATATTTT
clone size: -
J gene: TRBJ1-3
V gene: TRBV5-6
D gene: -

CDR3 protein: CASSPFWQAGGQTEAFF
CDR3 DNA: TGTGCCAGTAGCCCCTTTTGGCAAGCAGGGGGCCAAACTGAAGCTTTCTTT
clone size: -
J gene: TRBJ1-1
V gene: TRBV19
D gene: TRBD1

CDR3 protein: CASSYAGLYNEQFF
CDR3 DNA: TGTGCCAGCAGTTACGCGGGGCTCTACAATGAGCAGTTCTTC
clone size: -
J gene: TRBJ2-1
V gene: TRBV6-2/TRBV6-3
D gene: -

CDR3 protein: CSARRNTEAFF
CDR3 DNA: TGCAGTGCGAGGAGGAACACTGAAGCTTTCTTT
clone size: -
J gene: TRBJ1-1
V gene: TRBV20-1
D gene: -

CDR3 protein: CASSGTGVYGYTF
CDR3 DNA: TGTGCCAGCAGCGGGACAGGGGTCTATGGCTACACCTTC
clone size: -
J gene: TRBJ1-2
V gene: TRBV2
D gene: TRBD1

CDR3 protein: CASSGDNYNEQFF
CDR3 DNA: TGTGCCAGCAGCGGAGACAACTACAATGAGCAGTTCTTC
clone size: -
J gene: TRBJ2-1
V gene: TRBV9
D gene: -

CDR3 protein: CASSAGLTNTEAFF
CDR3 DNA: TGCGCCAGCAGTGCCGGACTAACGAACACTGAAGCTTTCTTT
clone size: -
J gene: TRBJ1-1
V gene: TRBV10-1
D gene: -

CDR3 protein: CASSIVAQGATKNIQYF
CDR3 DNA: TGTGCCAGTAGTATAGTAGCGCAGGGGGCGACCAAAAACATTCAGTACTTC
clone size: once
J gene: TRBJ2-4
V gene: TRBV19
D gene: TRBD1

CDR3 protein: CASSGFRGGDTQYF
CDR3 DNA: TGTGCCAGCAGCGGCTTCCGGGGTGGGGATACGCAGTATTTT
clone size: -
J gene: TRBJ2-3
V gene: TRBV9
D gene: -

CDR3 protein: CASSGIPPRYEQFF
CDR3 DNA: TGTGCCAGCAGCGGGATACCTCCGAGGTATGAGCAGTTCTTC
clone size: once
J gene: TRBJ2-1
V gene: TRBV28
D gene: -

CDR3 protein: CASSLADFGGLGVNDEQFF
CDR3 DNA: TGTGCCAGCAGCTTAGCAGACTTTGGGGGACTTGGGGTTAACGATGAGCAGTTCTTC
clone size: -
J gene: TRBJ2-1
V gene: TRBV7-9
D gene: -

CDR3 protein: CASSLAGFEQYF
CDR3 DNA: TGCGCCAGCAGCTTGGCGGGGTTTGAGCAGTACTTC
clone size: -
J gene: TRBJ2-7
V gene: TRBV5-1
D gene: -

CDR3 protein: CASTSWDINEQFF
CDR3 DNA: TGTGCCAGTACCTCCTGGGACATCAATGAGCAGTTCTTC
clone size: -
J gene: TRBJ2-1
V gene: TRBV19
D gene: -

CDR3 protein: CASSQDGGASEQYF
CDR3 DNA: TGCGCCAGCAGCCAAGATGGTGGCGCTAGCGAGCAGTACTTC
clone size: -
J gene: TRBJ2-7
V gene: TRBV4-1
D gene: -

CDR3 protein: CASSPLSSYNEQFF
CDR3 DNA: TGTGCCAGTAGTCCGTTGAGCTCCTACAATGAGCAGTTCTTC
clone size: -
J gene: TRBJ2-1
V gene: TRBV19
D gene: -

CDR3 protein: CASSDAGGSPLHF
CDR3 DNA: TGTGCCAGTTCGGACGCAGGGGGATCACCCCTCCACTTT
clone size: -
J gene: TRBJ1-6
V gene: TRBV6-5
D gene: TRBD1

CDR3 protein: CASSQALSYTQYF
CDR3 DNA: TGCGCCAGCAGCCAAGCCCTCTCCTATACGCAGTATTTT
clone size: -
J gene: TRBJ2-3
V gene: TRBV4-1
D gene: -

CDR3 protein: CASSLALSTDTQYF
CDR3 DNA: TGTGCCAGCAGTTTAGCACTGAGCACAGATACGCAGTATTTT
clone size: -
J gene: TRBJ2-3
V gene: TRBV27
D gene: -

CDR3 protein: CASSFSQDTGELFF
CDR3 DNA: TGTGCCAGCAGCTTTAGTCAGGACACCGGGGAGCTGTTTTTT
clone size: few
J gene: TRBJ2-2
V gene: TRBV7-2
D gene: -

CDR3 protein: CAWSAGVEGTDTQYF
CDR3 DNA: TGTGCCTGGAGCGCGGGGGTTGAGGGCACAGATACGCAGTATTTT
clone size: -
J gene: TRBJ2-3
V gene: TRBV30
D gene: TRBD2

CDR3 protein: CASSFSGNEAFF
CDR3 DNA: TGTGCCAGCAGTTTCTCAGGGAATGAAGCTTTCTTT
clone size: -
J gene: TRBJ1-1
V gene: TRBV28
D gene: -

CDR3 protein: CASSEHREREQYF
CDR3 DNA: TGTGCCAGCAGTGAGCACAGGGAGAGGGAGCAGTACTTC
clone size: -
J gene: TRBJ2-7
V gene: TRBV28
D gene: -

CDR3 protein: CATKDTREELDEQFF
CDR3 DNA: TGTGCCACCAAAGACACGCGGGAGGAGCTCGATGAGCAGTTCTTC
clone size: -
J gene: TRBJ2-1
V gene: TRBV24-1
D gene: TRBD2

CDR3 protein: CASSSTGGTEAFF
CDR3 DNA: TGTGCCAGCAGCTCGACAGGGGGCACTGAAGCTTTCTTT
clone size: -
J gene: TRBJ1-1
V gene: TRBV12-3/TRBV12-4
D gene: TRBD1

CDR3 protein: CASSPRSEGYTF
CDR3 DNA: TGTGCCAGCTCTCCGAGGTCTGAGGGCTACACCTTC
clone size: -
J gene: TRBJ1-2
V gene: TRBV18
D gene: -

CDR3 protein: CASSASGLSTDTQYF
CDR3 DNA: TGTGCCAGCAGCGCTAGCGGACTAAGCACAGATACGCAGTATTTT
clone size: -
J gene: TRBJ2-3
V gene: TRBV25-1
D gene: TRBD2

CDR3 protein: CASSDLTVYGYTF
CDR3 DNA: TGTGCCAGCAGTGATCTTACGGTCTATGGCTACACCTTC
clone size: few
J gene: TRBJ1-2
V gene: TRBV2
D gene: -

CDR3 protein: CASSIEGQGYSGYTF
CDR3 DNA: TGTGCCAGTAGTATAGAGGGACAGGGTTACAGTGGCTACACCTTC
clone size: -
J gene: TRBJ1-2
V gene: TRBV19
D gene: TRBD1

CDR3 protein: CASSQLTDRDSQETQYF
CDR3 DNA: TGCGCCAGCAGTCAATTGACGGACAGGGATTCCCAAGAGACCCAGTACTTC
clone size: -
J gene: TRBJ2-5
V gene: TRBV23-1
D gene: TRBD1

CDR3 protein: CASSLLESRETQYF
CDR3 DNA: TGTGCCAGCAGCCTCCTAGAAAGTAGAGAGACCCAGTACTTC
clone size: -
J gene: TRBJ2-5
V gene: TRBV3-1/TRBV3-2
D gene: -

CDR3 protein: CASGGGYHNEQFF
CDR3 DNA: TGTGCGAGTGGGGGAGGTTACCACAATGAGCAGTTCTTC
clone size: -
J gene: TRBJ2-1
V gene: TRBV2
D gene: -

CDR3 protein: CAKQPVTKILLGDTQYF
CDR3 DNA: TGTGCCAAACAACCTGTTACTAAGATTTTGCTGGGAGATACGCAGTATTTT
clone size: -
J gene: TRBJ2-3
V gene: TRBV7-9
D gene: -

CDR3 protein: CASSEDLSPFRRSYEQYF
CDR3 DNA: TGTGCCAGCAGTGAAGATCTATCTCCCTTCAGGCGATCCTACGAGCAGTACTTC
clone size: -
J gene: TRBJ2-7
V gene: TRBV6-1
D gene: -

CDR3 protein: CASSLFGMVGTDTQYF
CDR3 DNA: TGTGCCAGCAGCTTATTCGGGATGGTAGGGACAGATACGCAGTATTTT
clone size: -
J gene: TRBJ2-3
V gene: TRBV7-3
D gene: -

CDR3 protein: CSSRQGAQETQYF
CDR3 DNA: TGCAGCTCCCGACAGGGGGCGCAAGAGACCCAGTACTTC
clone size: -
J gene: TRBJ2-5
V gene: TRBV29-1
D gene: TRBD1

CDR3 protein: CASSIDRETQYF
CDR3 DNA: TGTGCCAGTAGTATAGATCGGGAGACCCAGTACTTC
clone size: -
J gene: TRBJ2-5
V gene: TRBV19
D gene: -

CDR3 protein: CASSAAGGTYEQYF
CDR3 DNA: TGCGCCAGCAGTGCGGCGGGGGGCACCTACGAGCAGTACTTC
clone size: once
J gene: TRBJ2-7
V gene: TRBV10-1
D gene: TRBD2

CDR3 protein: CASSAYSGNSPLHF
CDR3 DNA: TGTGCCAGCAGCGCCTATTCCGGTAATTCACCCCTCCACTTT
clone size: -
J gene: TRBJ1-6
V gene: TRBV7-2
D gene: -

CDR3 protein: CASSQGTDTYTDTQYF
CDR3 DNA: TGCGCCAGCAGCCAAGGGACAGATACTTACACAGATACGCAGTATTTT
clone size: -
J gene: TRBJ2-3
V gene: TRBV4-1
D gene: -

CDR3 protein: CASSLGGDTQYF
CDR3 DNA: TGTGCCAGCAGCTTAGGAGGAGATACGCAGTATTTT
clone size: -
J gene: TRBJ2-3
V gene: TRBV11-2
D gene: -